A single sample is the source of the 27 T cell receptor beta chains below, sequenced in a study of shared clonotypes between healthy human individuals. Libraries were prepared by immunoSEQ multiplex PCR; TCRdb keeps only in-frame clonotypes and omits some of them. The sample contains 1.4 million or so clones, just under 99% of which appear only once. The sequenced sample consisted of naive CD4+ T cells sorted from blood. The subset here: CD45RA+ positively selected. The receptor set was obtained from a man younger than 40 in good health.

This chain links TRBV2 with TRBJ2-7; D perhaps matches TRBD1 (5 bases). The CDR3 contains 17 residues. Looked up from germline, CDR1 is SNHLY and CDR2 is FYNNEI. Trimming took 0 bases from V and 0 from J, leaving 15 bases between them. The CDR3 loop is CASSEAGRLVGSYEQYF. The CDR3, as DNA: TGTGCCAGCAGTGAAGCGGGGCGACTTGTGGGCTCCTACGAGCAGTACTTC.

V gene TRBV9 combines with J gene TRBJ2-3, with D possibly being TRBD1 (6 bases). Trimming removed 3 bases at V and 0 bases at J, with 11 bases between. CDR1 SGDLS and CDR2 YYNGEE come from the germline V gene. This CDR3 comprises 15 residues. This CDR3 is CASSARTASTDTQYF. CDR3 nucleotides: TGTGCCAGCAGCGCAAGGACAGCTAGCACAGATACGCAGTATTTT.

The chain links TRBV18 to TRBJ2-7; D is unresolved. Germline V gives CDR1 KGHSH, CDR2 LQKENI. V was cut by 1 base and J by 0 bases, with 7 bases left in between. This CDR3 comprises 14 residues. The CDR3, as DNA: TGTGCCAGCTCACCACTCGACCTCTCCTACGAGCAGTACTTC. Translated: CASSPLDLSYEQYF.

The V call is TRBV2, the J call TRBJ2-7; TRBD1 is a possible D gene (5 bases). CDR1 is SNHLY, CDR2 FYNNEI, per germline. The CDR3 runs to 12 residues. With 5 bases removed from V and 4 bases from J, the gap between germline ends came to 9 bases. The CDR3 bases are TGTGCCAGCAGTCAACAGGTATACGAGCAGTACTTC. Protein: CASSQQVYEQYF.

The CDR3 nucleotides are TGTGCCAGCAGCGAGGCGGCAGGCAGGAACACCGGGGAGCTGTTTTTT. It codes for CASSEAAGRNTGELFF. The gene calls are TRBV9 and TRBJ2-2; D unresolved. V lost 3 bases and J lost 1, with 13 bases in between. This CDR3 has 16 amino acids. Per the germline V gene, CDR1 is SGDLS and CDR2 is YYNGEE. Drawing the rest from reference TRBV9 and TRBJ2-2, the complete variable domain is DSGVTQTPKHLITATGQRVTLRCSPRSGDLSVYWYQQSLDQGLQFLIQYYNGEERAKGNILERFSAQQFPDLHSELNLSSLELGDSALYFCASSEAAGRNTGELFFGEGSRLTVL.

The chain links TRBV28 to TRBJ1-1; D is possibly TRBD1 (5 bases). The CDR3 totals 12 residues. CDR1 MDHEN and CDR2 SYDVKM come from the germline V gene. V lost 6 bases and J 8 bases, leaving 13 bases between the germline ends. The DNA of the CDR3 is TGTGCCAGCAGCCAATGGGGCAAAGAAGCTTTCTTT. Amino acid sequence: CASSQWGKEAFF.

The V gene is TRBV7-8, the J gene TRBJ2-1; a weak D match, TRBD2 (5 bases). Germline V lookup: CDR1 SGHVS, CDR2 FQNEAQ. V was trimmed by 5 bases and J by 7 bases, leaving 15 bases between them. The CDR3 spans 14 residues. The CDR3 bases are TGTGCCAGCAGCCCAGGAAGGTTAGCGAATGAGCAGTTCTTC. Its protein is CASSPGRLANEQFF.

The chain uses TRBV10-1 and TRBJ2-7; 11 bases map to TRBD2. V was clipped by 0 bases and J by 5 bases; unmatched bases: 3. Germline V lookup: CDR1 WNHNN, CDR2 SYGVQD (reference sequence). CDR3 length equals 15 residues. Written as DNA, the CDR3 is TGCGCCAGCAGTGAGTCCGGACTAGCGGGCCACGAGCAGTACTTC. Translating gives CASSESGLAGHEQYF.

The V and J genes are TRBV29-1 and TRBJ1-2; D possibly corresponds to TRBD1 (5 bases). The CDR3 runs to 13 residues. V lost 4 bases, J lost 7 bases, and 16 bases lay in between. Germline loops: CDR1 SQVTM, CDR2 ANQGSEA. CDR3 protein: CSVVGGISPGYTF. CDR3 nucleotide sequence: TGCAGCGTTGTCGGGGGGATCTCCCCTGGCTACACCTTC.

This chain connects TRBV21-1 to TRBJ2-2; the table names TRBD2, a call not compared with the DNA. TRBV21-1 is tagged as a pseudogene. This CDR3 is 19 amino acids long. The CDR3 protein is CASSKVGSIAGENTGELFF. As DNA, the CDR3 is TGTGCCAGCAGCAAAGTCGGCTCTATAGCGGGAGAGAACACCGGGGAGCTGTTTTTT.

The chain couples TRBV12-5 to TRBJ1-2; D possibly corresponds to TRBD1 (6 bases). Germline CDR1 is LGHNT and CDR2 is FRNRAP. The CDR3 runs to 13 residues. V shed 1 base and J shed 8 bases, with 11 bases lying between them. The CDR3 protein is CASGLAVTGGYTF. As DNA, the CDR3 is TGTGCTAGTGGTTTGGCAGTGACAGGAGGCTACACCTTC.

About this clone: Other DNA sequences in this specimen translate into the identical CDR3. This chain links TRBV28 with TRBJ2-7; D remains unclear. The CDR3 sequence is 11 residues long. Deletions cut 8 bases from V and 3 bases from J, with 8 bases between. CDR1 and CDR2 (germline): MDHEN, SYDVKM. Here the CDR3 DNA reads TGTGCCAGCGACCGTGGCTACGAGCAGTACTTC. Its translation: CASDRGYEQYF.

The chain employs TRBV7-8 and TRBJ2-2; 11 bases agree with TRBD2. The V segment lost 5 bases and the J segment 15 bases; nucleotides outside the gene matches: 5. The germline V gene encodes CDR1 SGHVS and CDR2 FQNEAQ. This CDR3 has 12 amino acids. The CDR3 nucleotides are TGTGCCAGCAGCCCGCCTAGCGGGAGGATGTTTTTT. This encodes CASSPPSGRMFF.

This clone has only one observation. Other DNA variants within this sample encode the same CDR3. V gene TRBV9 combines with J gene TRBJ2-5; possible D gene TRBD1, 5 bases. V lost 0 bases, J lost 3 bases, and 6 bases lay in between. There are 13 residues in the CDR3. CDR1 is SGDLS, CDR2 YYNGEE, per germline. The CDR3 loop reads CASSVVGEETQYF. The CDR3 DNA reads TGTGCCAGCAGCGTAGTAGGGGAAGAGACCCAGTACTTC.

The J gene is TRBJ1-1, the V gene TRBV7-9, with D possibly TRBD1 on 6 matching bases. V was pared by 5 bases and J by 8 bases, with 12 bases between. This CDR3 has 12 amino acids. CDR1 is SEHNR and CDR2 is FQNEAQ in the germline V gene (reference sequence). The CDR3 loop reads CASSAGTGEAFF. Written as DNA, the CDR3 is TGTGCCAGCAGCGCTGGTACAGGGGAAGCTTTCTTT. Full variable domain (outside the CDR3, taken from reference TRBV7-9 and TRBJ1-1): DTGVSQNPRHKITKRGQNVTFRCDPISEHNRLYWYRQTLGQGPEFLTYFQNEAQLEKSRLLSDRFSAERPKGSFSTLEIQRTEQGDSAMYLCASSAGTGEAFFGQGTRLTVV.

This chain joins TRBV28 and TRBJ2-7; D is unclear. V was cut by 5 bases and J by 4 bases, with 9 bases left in between. Per the germline V gene, CDR1 is MDHEN and CDR2 is SYDVKM. The CDR3 totals 12 residues. The DNA of the CDR3 is TGTGCCAGCAGTCGACAACAGTACGAGCAGTACTTC. Protein product: CASSRQQYEQYF. Looking up the rest from reference TRBV28 and TRBJ2-7 gives the full variable domain: DVKVTQSSRYLVKRTGEKVFLECVQDMDHENMFWYRQDPGLGLRLIYFSYDVKMKEKGDIPEGYSVSREKKERFSLILESASTNQTSMYLCASSRQQYEQYFGPGTRLTVT.

V is TRBV4-1 and J is TRBJ2-7; TRBD2 matches at 12 bases. The CDR3 runs to 16 residues. The germline gives CDR1 MGHRA, CDR2 YSYEKL. Germline trimming cut 1 base from V and 8 bases from J; bases unmatched to any gene: 9. The chain's CDR3 is CASSQVLLAGGNQQYF. The CDR3 nucleotides read TGCGCCAGCAGCCAAGTGCTGCTAGCGGGAGGGAATCAGCAGTACTTC.

The genes are TRBV5-1 and TRBJ2-5; 9 bases are shared with TRBD2. This CDR3 comprises 16 residues. V lost 0 bases, J lost 5 bases, and 8 bases stayed unmatched. Germline CDR1 reads SGHRS; CDR2 reads YFSETQ. The CDR3 DNA reads as TGCGCCAGCAGCTTGGGGGCTAGCGGGACCGGGGAGACCCAGTACTTC. This encodes CASSLGASGTGETQYF.

V usage is TRBV29-1 and J usage is TRBJ2-5; no reliable D call. The CDR3 runs to 15 residues. CDR1 and CDR2 from the germline V gene are SQVTM and ANQGSEA. Trimming pared 0 bases from V and 1 base from J, leaving 12 bases between. Here the CDR3 DNA reads TGCAGCGTTGAAGATGAACAAGATACCCAAGAGACCCAGTACTTC. This encodes CSVEDEQDTQETQYF.

This chain joins TRBV7-8 and TRBJ2-1; 9 bases match TRBD1. This CDR3 is built from 16 residues. Germline loops: CDR1 SGHVS, CDR2 FQNEAQ. Trimming removed 5 bases from V and 4 bases from J; junction bases left unmatched: 9. The CDR3 is CASSPVGQGFYNEQFF. The CDR3 DNA reads TGTGCCAGCAGCCCGGTGGGACAGGGCTTTTACAATGAGCAGTTCTTC.

The chain is built from TRBV7-9 and TRBJ2-1, with 9 bases fitting TRBD2. CDR3 length equals 15 residues. After removal of 3 bases from V and 4 bases from J, the junction contained 4 bases not matched to a gene. Looked up from germline, CDR1 is SEHNR and CDR2 is FQNEAQ (reference sequence). In DNA form, the CDR3 reads TGTGCCAGCAGCTTCTGGACTAGCGAATACAATGAGCAGTTCTTC. This translates into CASSFWTSEYNEQFF.

About this clone: Other DNA sequences in the same sample also yield this CDR3. The genes are TRBV9 and TRBJ2-3, with D unresolved. The germline V and J ends were trimmed by 3 bases and 3 bases, with 2 bases remaining between them. CDR3 length: 11 residues. Germline V gene data show CDR1 as SGDLS and CDR2 as YYNGEE. CDR3 sequence (DNA): TGTGCCAGCAGCGCTACAGATACGCAGTATTTT. Translating gives CASSATDTQYF.

To note about this clone: The sample carries other DNA sequences with the same CDR3. The rearrangement joins TRBV9 to TRBJ1-1; 7 nucleotides agree with TRBD1. The V gene end was trimmed by 1 base and the J gene end by 1 base; junction bases not matched to a gene: 1. This CDR3 is built from 14 residues. From germline, CDR1 is SGDLS and CDR2 YYNGEE. Here the CDR3 reads CASSVTGANTEAFF. The DNA for the CDR3 is TGTGCCAGCAGCGTAACAGGGGCGAACACTGAAGCTTTCTTT.

V usage is TRBV4-3 and J usage is TRBJ2-3; 8 bases match TRBD2. Germline trimming cut 9 bases from V and 1 base from J; bases unmatched to any gene: 18. This CDR3 spans 18 amino acids. The germline V gene encodes CDR1 LGHNA and CDR2 YSLEER. The CDR3 loop is CASSIGSTSGYRTDTQYF. CDR3 DNA sequence: TGCGCCAGTTCCATAGGGTCTACTAGCGGATACCGCACAGATACGCAGTATTTT.

This chain links TRBV15 with TRBJ2-7; TRBD2 aligns across 9 bases. Germline lookup yields CDR1 LNHNV and CDR2 YYDKDF (reference sequence). CDR3 length: 14 amino acids. The V segment lost 4 bases and the J segment 0 bases; nucleotides outside the gene matches: 1. The CDR3 loop reads CATSNSGSSYEQYF. CDR3 bases: TGTGCCACCAGCAATAGCGGGAGCTCCTACGAGCAGTACTTC.

The rearrangement joins TRBV10-3 to TRBJ2-7; a weak D match, TRBD2 (6 bases). Looked up from germline, CDR1 is ENHRY and CDR2 is SYGVKD. The V end was cut by 6 bases, the J end by 7 bases, with 25 bases between. CDR3 size: 16 residues. The CDR3 protein is CAIREGDKILGGEQYF. DNA for the CDR3: TGTGCCATCAGGGAGGGCGACAAAATTCTTGGGGGAGAGCAGTACTTC.

This clone was observed a single time. The CDR3 DNA reads TGTGCCAGCAGCTTTCCGGGACAAAACACTGAAGCTTTCTTT. This gives the protein CASSFPGQNTEAFF. The chain is built from TRBV7-2 and TRBJ1-1; D is perhaps TRBD1 (6 bases). Germline V CDR1 and CDR2: SGHTA, FQGNSA. There are 14 residues in the CDR3. V shed 3 bases and J shed 2 bases, with 10 bases lying between them.